The 32 T cell receptor beta chains presented below share a single source sample, sequenced in a study of shared clonotypes between healthy human individuals. Generated by immunoSEQ multiplex PCR, the TCRdb table keeps only in-frame clones and is missing some. Here the sample spans 950,000 to 1,100,000 clones, about 70% being singletons. Input material: memory CD4+ T cells sorted from blood. The subset is: CD45RA-negative fraction. These receptors came from a man younger than 30 in good health.

About this clone: The sample holds other DNA sequences that translate to the same CDR3. This chain links TRBV7-9 with TRBJ2-7; the match to TRBD1 covers 7 bases. Looked up from germline, CDR1 is SEHNR and CDR2 is FQNEAQ (reference sequence). The CDR3 has 14 residues. The J segment lost 0 bases and the V segment lost 5 bases, leaving 4 bases of the junction unmatched. CDR3 protein: CASSATGASYEQYF. The CDR3 bases are TGTGCCAGCAGCGCAACAGGGGCCTCCTACGAGCAGTACTTC.

V is TRBV9 and J is TRBJ2-1; no firm D call. CDR3 length: 13 amino acids. The ends were cut back, 5 bases at V and 9 bases at J, with 15 bases in the middle. CDR1 and CDR2 from the germline V gene are SGDLS and YYNGEE. The CDR3, as DNA: TGTGCCAGCAGTCGGAGAGACTCCGGTGAGCAGTTCTTC. This encodes CASSRRDSGEQFF.

This clone was picked up a small number of times. The rearrangement joins TRBV13 to TRBJ1-2; maybe TRBD1 (5 bases). V lost 4 bases to trimming and J lost 4 bases, with 25 bases between them. Germline CDR1 is PRHDT and CDR2 is FYEKMQ (reference sequence). This CDR3 has 18 residues. Written as DNA, the CDR3 is TGTGCCAGCAGCTACAACACACCCCGCAAGGGGCTGGTCTATGGCTACACCTTC. Amino acids: CASSYNTPRKGLVYGYTF.

The V and J genes are TRBV6-6 and TRBJ2-2; D ambiguous. V was shortened by 2 bases and J by 2 bases, with 9 bases between the two germline ends. From germline, CDR1 is MNHNY and CDR2 SVGAGI (reference sequence). This CDR3 has 15 amino acids. CDR3 loop: CASSYLGLNTGELFF. The CDR3 nucleotides are TGTGCCAGCAGTTACCTCGGGTTAAACACCGGGGAGCTGTTTTTT.

The chain is built from TRBV15 and TRBJ1-5; D remains ambiguous. CDR1 and CDR2 (germline): LNHNV, YYDKDF (reference sequence). The CDR3 totals 16 residues. Trimming took 0 bases from V and 0 from J, leaving 9 bases between them. CDR3 in DNA: TGTGCCACCAGCAGAGATCGACTTGATAGCAATCAGCCCCAGCATTTT. Amino acid sequence: CATSRDRLDSNQPQHF. The full variable domain, in which reference TRBV15 and TRBJ1-5 provide the parts outside the CDR3, is DAMVIQNPRYQVTQFGKPVTLSCSQTLNHNVMYWYQQKSSQAPKLLFHYYDKDFNNEADTPDNFQSRRPNTSFCFLDIRSPGLGDTAMYLCATSRDRLDSNQPQHFGDGTRLSIL.

This sequence joins TRBV11-2 and TRBJ2-1; D unclear. Germline V CDR1 and CDR2: SGHAT, FQNNGV. This CDR3 region has 14 residues. V was cut by 0 bases and J by 7 bases, with 10 bases left in between. The CDR3 is CASSLDPEGNEQFF. The CDR3 DNA sequence: TGTGCCAGCAGCTTAGACCCAGAAGGTAATGAGCAGTTCTTC.

This sequence joins TRBV5-1 and TRBJ2-1; the D gene is possibly TRBD2 (6 bases). Trimming took off 2 bases at V and 0 bases at J, with 9 bases between the two ends. CDR1 and CDR2 from the germline V gene are SGHRS and YFSETQ. The CDR3 contains 15 residues. The CDR3 protein is CASSFDGSSYNEQFF. The CDR3 DNA follows: TGCGCCAGCAGCTTTGACGGGAGCTCCTACAATGAGCAGTTCTTC.

CDR3 in amino acids: CASSSGPGNEQFF. For the CDR3, the DNA is TGCGCCAGCAGCTCGGGCCCCGGCAATGAGCAGTTCTTC. This chain uses TRBV5-1 with TRBJ2-1; unclear D gene. Trimming shortened V by 3 bases and J by 6 bases, and 10 bases separated the two germline ends. The CDR3 sequence is 13 residues long. Germline V gene sequence: CDR1 SGHRS, CDR2 YFSETQ.

The chain combines TRBV6-1 with TRBJ2-5; D may be TRBD2 (6 bases). The CDR3 has 13 residues. Trimming removed 8 bases from V and 5 bases from J, with 15 bases in between. The germline gives CDR1 MNHNS, CDR2 SASEGT. The CDR3 is CASSWGVRETQYF. As DNA, the CDR3 is TGTGCCAGCTCGTGGGGGGTCCGTGAGACCCAGTACTTC.

This chain joins TRBV19 and TRBJ1-1, with D tentatively TRBD1 (6 bases). V lost 1 base, J lost 3 bases, and 18 bases lay in between. Per germline, CDR1 LNHDA and CDR2 SQIVND (reference sequence). The CDR3 is 17 amino acids. The chain's CDR3 is CASSIAPNRVSYTEAFF. CDR3 in DNA: TGTGCCAGTAGTATAGCCCCGAACAGGGTCTCGTACACTGAAGCTTTCTTT.

The chain couples TRBV18 to TRBJ1-2, with 10 bases matching TRBD1. V gave up 0 bases and J gave up 3 bases; unmatched junction bases: 1. The CDR3 runs to 15 residues. Germline lookup yields CDR1 KGHSH and CDR2 LQKENI. The CDR3 is CASSPPGQGYYGYTF. CDR3 bases: TGTGCCAGCTCACCACCGGGACAGGGGTACTATGGCTACACCTTC.

In regard to this clone: Given a much more abundant clone one base away, this may be a read error. This rearrangement joins TRBV10-3 to TRBJ1-1; D unclear. The V gene's germline CDR1 is ENHRY and CDR2 SYGVKD. The CDR3 runs 14 residues. This CDR3 reads CAVSEADGNTEAFF. Here the CDR3 DNA reads TGTGCCGTCAGTGAGGCAGACGGAAACACTGAAGCTTTCTTT.

The chain couples TRBV28 to TRBJ2-7; D may be TRBD1 or TRBD2 (5 bases each). Germline assignment: CDR1 MDHEN and CDR2 SYDVKM. The CDR3 loop spans 15 amino acids. V was clipped by 6 bases and J by 3 bases, with 18 bases between them. The chain's CDR3 is CASRPPGRQFYEQYF. The CDR3 DNA follows: TGTGCCAGCAGACCTCCGGGACGCCAGTTCTACGAGCAGTACTTC.

This chain links TRBV18 with TRBJ2-1; no clear D gene. V gave up 2 bases and J gave up 7 bases, with 12 bases separating them. The germline CDR1 and CDR2 sequences are KGHSH and LQKENI. The CDR3 spans 14 residues. CDR3 residues: CASSPLLVGNEQFF. The DNA for the CDR3 is TGTGCCAGCTCACCATTATTGGTTGGGAATGAGCAGTTCTTC.

The chain is built from TRBV4-3 and TRBJ2-5; D not resolved. The CDR3 is 13 residues long. Germline values: CDR1 LGHNA, CDR2 YSLEER. The V gene lost 0 bases and the J gene lost 6 bases, with 8 bases spanning the gap. This chain's CDR3 is CASSQELMKTQYF. CDR3 DNA sequence: TGCGCCAGCAGCCAAGAACTGATGAAGACCCAGTACTTC.

The V call is TRBV6-1, the J call TRBJ2-7; perhaps TRBD2 as D (7 bases). V was shortened by 6 bases and J by 2 bases, with 17 bases between the two germline ends. The CDR3 is 15 residues long. Germline-derived CDR1 and CDR2 are MNHNS and SASEGT. The CDR3 nucleotides are TGTGCCAGCAGGTACACGGGGGGCACTACCTACGAGCAGTACTTC. Translation: CASRYTGGTTYEQYF.

The CDR3 DNA reads TGCGCCAGCAGCCACCCTCCAGGACCGACGAAGGAAAAACTGTTTTTT. Translation: CASSHPPGPTKEKLFF. V and J are TRBV4-1 and TRBJ1-4; D gene ambiguous. V lost 3 bases and J lost 8, with 19 bases in between. Germline V CDR1 and CDR2: MGHRA, YSYEKL. The CDR3 is made up of 16 amino acids.

CDR3 nucleotide sequence: TGTGCCATCGGAGCGACGAGCGGGGGACACACCGGGGAGCTGTTTTTT. Its protein product is CAIGATSGGHTGELFF. This sequence joins TRBV10-3 and TRBJ2-2, with 8 bases identical to TRBD2. Per germline, CDR1 ENHRY and CDR2 SYGVKD. J gave up 3 bases and V 8 bases, and 11 bases lay outside the gene matches. This CDR3 is built from 16 residues.

This clone was detected only a few times. In DNA, the CDR3 is TGTGCCAGTAGGTTTGGACAGGGTAATCAGCCCCAGCATTTT. The encoded protein is CASRFGQGNQPQHF. V usage is TRBV19 and J usage is TRBJ1-5, with TRBD1 identical over 8 bases. Per the germline V gene, CDR1 is LNHDA and CDR2 is SQIVND (reference sequence). The CDR3 sequence is 14 residues long. V lost 6 bases and J lost 4; bases outside the gene matches: 5.

The count of this clone is one. V is TRBV4-1 and J is TRBJ1-5; a possible D gene is TRBD1 (5 bases). Per the germline V gene, CDR1 is MGHRA and CDR2 is YSYEKL. This CDR3 is 16 amino acids long. V shed 5 bases and J shed 5 bases, with 19 bases lying between them. The CDR3 loop is CASSSTKGNIDQPQHF. The CDR3 DNA is TGCGCCAGCAGCTCCACGAAGGGGAATATAGATCAGCCCCAGCATTTT.

This sequence joins TRBV23-1 and TRBJ2-7; D call uncertain. TRBV23-1 is filed as an ORF, its function uncertain. V gave up 3 bases and J gave up 3 bases, with 6 bases separating them. CDR3 length: 12 residues. Here the CDR3 DNA reads TGCGCCAGCAGTCACGGCAGCTACGAGCAGTACTTC. Translation: CASSHGSYEQYF.

This chain uses TRBV4-1 with TRBJ2-7; no clear D gene. Germline CDR1 MGHRA, CDR2 YSYEKL. The CDR3 runs 15 residues. V dropped 0 bases and J dropped 6 bases, with 15 bases sitting between them. CDR3 in DNA: TGCGCCAGCAGCCAAGATCGCTTAATCAGCGTCGAGCAGTACTTC. Protein: CASSQDRLISVEQYF.

This clone was seen only a few times. The rearrangement joins TRBV5-1 to TRBJ1-2, with 9 bases aligning to TRBD1. The CDR3 is 16 amino acids. The trim removed 4 bases at V and 0 bases at J, leaving 7 bases unmatched. CDR1 is SGHRS, CDR2 YFSETQ, per germline. CDR3 coding DNA: TGCGCCAGCAGCCGGACAGGGGCCTCAGCTAACTATGGCTACACCTTC. This sequence encodes CASSRTGASANYGYTF. Supplemented by reference TRBV5-1 and TRBJ1-2, the full variable domain reads KAGVTQTPRYLIKTRGQQVTLSCSPISGHRSVSWYQQTPGQGLQFLFEYFSETQRNKGNFPGRFSGRQFSNSRSEMNVSTLELGDSALYLCASSRTGASANYGYTFGSGTRLTVV.

This clone appeared a single time. V gene TRBV9 combines with J gene TRBJ2-3; TRBD2 matches 8 bases. The ends lost 4 bases at V and 4 bases at J; junction bases unmatched: 2. There are 13 residues in the CDR3. Germline CDR1 is SGDLS and CDR2 is YYNGEE. In nucleotides, the CDR3 is TGTGCCAGCAGCACCGGGGGGGCAGATACGCAGTATTTT. This encodes CASSTGGADTQYF.

Only a few counts were recorded for this clone. The chain recombines TRBV7-2 with TRBJ1-1, with a weak D call TRBD1 (5 bases). Germline CDR1 SGHTA, CDR2 FQGNSA. This CDR3 region has 14 residues. V was pared by 0 bases and J by 1 base, with 6 bases between. The CDR3 loop is CASSLAQGNTEAFF. Written as DNA, the CDR3 is TGTGCCAGCAGCTTAGCCCAGGGGAACACTGAAGCTTTCTTT.

The CDR3 loop reads CASSHRAASNTEAFF. CDR3 sequence (DNA): TGTGCCAGCAGCCATAGGGCGGCGTCGAACACTGAAGCTTTCTTT. The rearrangement links TRBV7-2 to TRBJ1-1; no clear D gene. V gave up 5 bases and J gave up 1 base, with 14 bases separating them. The CDR3 length is 15 residues. The germline V gene encodes CDR1 SGHTA and CDR2 FQGNSA.

This chain joins TRBV2 and TRBJ1-5; no clear D. The germline gives CDR1 SNHLY, CDR2 FYNNEI. The V and J ends lost 6 bases and 0 bases respectively, with 9 bases between them. CDR3 length: 14 amino acids. The CDR3 loop is CASSAQSSNQPQHF. In DNA form, the CDR3 reads TGTGCCAGCAGCGCTCAGAGTAGCAATCAGCCCCAGCATTTT.

The chain couples TRBV14 to TRBJ2-2; D might be TRBD1 or TRBD2, each matching 6 bases. Trimming took off 0 bases at V and 4 bases at J, with 12 bases between the two ends. Germline loops: CDR1 SGHDN, CDR2 FVKESK. This CDR3 is 16 amino acids long. The CDR3 region is CASSQDGGRATGELFF. For the CDR3, the DNA is TGTGCCAGCAGCCAAGACGGGGGCAGGGCCACCGGGGAGCTGTTTTTT.

This chain uses TRBV25-1 with TRBJ1-6, with 9 positions matching TRBD1. CDR3 length: 14 amino acids. V lost 6 bases to trimming and J lost 9 bases; unmatched junction nucleotides: 6. Germline V CDR1 and CDR2: MGHDK, SYGVNS. The CDR3 here is CASRQPGQGSPLHF. The CDR3 DNA sequence: TGTGCCAGCAGACAACCGGGACAGGGTTCACCCCTCCACTTT.

The chain has TRBV30 and TRBJ1-3; possible D gene TRBD1, 6 bases. Germline V gives CDR1 GTSNPN, CDR2 SVGIG (reference sequence). The CDR3 is 14 residues long. The V end was cut by 0 bases, the J end by 3 bases, with 9 bases between. CDR3 sequence reads: CAWSVQGGGNTIYF. The DNA for the CDR3 is TGTGCCTGGAGTGTACAGGGCGGTGGAAACACCATATATTTT.

This clone was seen only once. This rearrangement joins TRBV18 to TRBJ1-1, with D unresolved. Trimming stripped 0 bases from V and 8 bases from J, with 7 bases between. The CDR3 has 12 residues. Germline loops: CDR1 KGHSH, CDR2 LQKENI. CDR3 amino acids: CASSPPAEEAFF. CDR3 DNA sequence: TGTGCCAGCTCACCACCAGCAGAAGAAGCTTTCTTT.

V usage is TRBV19 and J usage is TRBJ2-1; TRBD2 matches at 10 bases. In germline, CDR1 is LNHDA, CDR2 SQIVND (reference sequence). This CDR3 is 14 amino acids long. The ends lost 4 bases at V and 9 bases at J; junction bases unmatched: 6. Here the CDR3 reads CASSTWTSGGEQFF. As DNA, the CDR3 is TGTGCCAGTAGTACCTGGACTAGCGGTGGTGAGCAGTTCTTC.